This TCR beta chain comes out of a study of OX40 agonist ivuxolimab in advanced cancers. Turning to the study itself: There were three patients with partial responses, one having hepatocellular carcinoma and two cutaneous melanoma.

The CDR3 consists of 13 residues. Germline CDR1 GTSNPN, CDR2 SVGIG (reference sequence). TCRdb's copy holds only in-frame clones and misses some; the assay was immunoSEQ multiplex PCR. The repertoire consists of roughly 42,000 clones, with about 88% occurring once and the leading ten covering 12%. Autoimmune disease history or systemic immunosuppression meant exclusion. The receptor's source is an adult with an advanced solid tumor such as melanoma, head and neck, liver or kidney cancer. The specimen comprised CD4+ or CD8+ T cells sorted from blood, sampled in a trial of the OX40 agonist ivuxolimab. This rearrangement joins TRBV30 to TRBJ2-2; TRBD2 agrees at 13 bases. CDR3 bases: TGTGCGGGACTAGCGGGGACCACCGGGGAGCTGTTTTTT. Its translation is CAGLAGTTGELFF.